The text below deals with one TCR beta chain. Its antigen is undetermined. These data originate in a study of cytomegalovirus exposure and HLA in healthy donors. Whole-study findings and limits: In a later analysis, TCR beta V- and J-gene trimming showed a link to a missense DCLRE1C variant. Follow-up analysis seemed to connect common viral pathogens with several of the most significant clusters identified. Testing in vitro showed a few CMV-associated chains specific for CMV antigens. Cytomegalovirus-associated status was assigned to 164 TCR beta chains.

Primers for the PCR totalled 60 Vbeta and 13 Jbeta. Profiled with immunoSEQ multiplex PCR; TCRdb holds only in-frame clones, not every one. The sample shows around 120,000 clones, about four fifths of them seen only once. The sequenced sample consisted of PBMCs. The sequence came from a male donor in good health and CMV-seropositive.

The CDR3 sequence: CASSLQGVGNTIYF. Written as DNA, the CDR3 is TGTGCCAGCAGCCTCCAGGGTGTTGGAAACACCATATATTTT. The V gene is TRBV27, the J gene TRBJ1-3; D is possibly TRBD1 (5 bases). Deletions cut 6 bases from V and 3 bases from J, with 12 bases between. CDR1 MNHEY and CDR2 SMNVEV come from the germline V gene (reference sequence). The CDR3 is 14 amino acids.